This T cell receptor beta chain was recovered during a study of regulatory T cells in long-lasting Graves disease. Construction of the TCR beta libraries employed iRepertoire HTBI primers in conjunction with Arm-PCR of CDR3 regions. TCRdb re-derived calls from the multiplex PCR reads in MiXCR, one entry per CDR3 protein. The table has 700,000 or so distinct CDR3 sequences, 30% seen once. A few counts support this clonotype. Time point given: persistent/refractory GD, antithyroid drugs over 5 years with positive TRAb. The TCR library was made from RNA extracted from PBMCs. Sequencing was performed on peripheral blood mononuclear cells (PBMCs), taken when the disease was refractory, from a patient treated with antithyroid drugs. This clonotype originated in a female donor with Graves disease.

CDR3 in amino acids: CASSPGRWDSDIRFF. DNA of the CDR3: TGTGCCAGCAGCCCCGGCAGGTGGGACTCAGATATCCGATTCTTC. The rearrangement uses TRBV11-1 and TRBJ2-1; tentatively, D is TRBD2 (6 bases). Trimming shortened V by 5 bases and J by 16 bases, and 27 bases separated the two germline ends. CDR1 and CDR2 from the germline V gene are SGHAT and FQDESV (reference sequence). The CDR3 extends over 15 amino acids.